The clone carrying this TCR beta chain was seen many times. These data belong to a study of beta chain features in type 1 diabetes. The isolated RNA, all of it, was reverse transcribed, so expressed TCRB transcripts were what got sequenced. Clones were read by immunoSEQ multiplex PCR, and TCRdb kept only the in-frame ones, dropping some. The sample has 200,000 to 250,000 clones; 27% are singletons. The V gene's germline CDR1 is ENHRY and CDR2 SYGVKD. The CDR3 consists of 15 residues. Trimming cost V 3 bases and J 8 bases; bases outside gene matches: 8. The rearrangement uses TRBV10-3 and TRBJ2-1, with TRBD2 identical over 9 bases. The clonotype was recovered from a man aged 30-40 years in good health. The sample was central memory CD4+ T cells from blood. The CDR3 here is CAISDRASGKDEQFF. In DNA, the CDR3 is TGTGCCATCAGTGATAGGGCTAGCGGGAAGGATGAGCAGTTCTTC.